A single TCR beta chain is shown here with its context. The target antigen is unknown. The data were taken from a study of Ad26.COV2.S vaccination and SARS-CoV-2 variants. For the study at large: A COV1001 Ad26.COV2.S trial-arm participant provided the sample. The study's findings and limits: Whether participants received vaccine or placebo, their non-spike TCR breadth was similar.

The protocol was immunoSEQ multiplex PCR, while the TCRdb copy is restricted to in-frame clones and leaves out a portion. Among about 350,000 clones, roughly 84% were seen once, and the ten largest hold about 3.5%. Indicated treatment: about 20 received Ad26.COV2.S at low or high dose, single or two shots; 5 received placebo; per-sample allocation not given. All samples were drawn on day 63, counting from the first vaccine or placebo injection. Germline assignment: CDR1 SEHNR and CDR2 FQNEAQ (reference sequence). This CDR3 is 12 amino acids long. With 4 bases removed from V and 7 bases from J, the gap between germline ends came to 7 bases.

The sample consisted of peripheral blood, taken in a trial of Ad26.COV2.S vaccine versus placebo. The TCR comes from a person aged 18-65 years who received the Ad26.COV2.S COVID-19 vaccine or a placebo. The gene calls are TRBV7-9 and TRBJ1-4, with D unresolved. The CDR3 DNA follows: TGTGCCAGCAGCTACCCAGGTGAAAAACTGTTTTTT. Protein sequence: CASSYPGEKLFF.